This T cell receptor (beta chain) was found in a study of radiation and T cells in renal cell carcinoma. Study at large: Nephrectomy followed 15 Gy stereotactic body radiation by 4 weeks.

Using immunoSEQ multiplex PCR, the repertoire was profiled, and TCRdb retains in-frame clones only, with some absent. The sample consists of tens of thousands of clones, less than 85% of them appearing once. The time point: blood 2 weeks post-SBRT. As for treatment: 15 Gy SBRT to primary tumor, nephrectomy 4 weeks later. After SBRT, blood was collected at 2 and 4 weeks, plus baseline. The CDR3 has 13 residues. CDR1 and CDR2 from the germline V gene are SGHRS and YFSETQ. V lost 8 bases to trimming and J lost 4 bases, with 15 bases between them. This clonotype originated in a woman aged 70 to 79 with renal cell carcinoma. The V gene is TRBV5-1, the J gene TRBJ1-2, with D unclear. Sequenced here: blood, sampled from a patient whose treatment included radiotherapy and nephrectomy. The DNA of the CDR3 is TGCGCCAGTAAAACGGGAACCGCCTATGGCTACACCTTC. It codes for CASKTGTAYGYTF. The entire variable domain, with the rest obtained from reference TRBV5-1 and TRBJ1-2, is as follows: KAGVTQTPRYLIKTRGQQVTLSCSPISGHRSVSWYQQTPGQGLQFLFEYFSETQRNKGNFPGRFSGRQFSNSRSEMNVSTLELGDSALYLCASKTGTAYGYTFGSGTRLTVV.